The clone carrying this T cell receptor beta chain appeared a few times. Its antigen is not identified. This sample was included in a study of T-cell memory formation after mild COVID-19. Using constant-segment primers, 5'RACE produced TCR alpha and TCR beta cDNA libraries carrying sample barcodes and UMIs. TCRdb re-derived calls from the 5' RACE reads in MiXCR, one entry per CDR3 protein. Of more than 450,000 distinct CDR3 sequences listed, roughly 17% were seen once; the top ten hold around 12%. J lost 0 bases, V lost 2 bases, and 6 bases had no gene match. CDR3 length: 17 amino acids. CDR1 and CDR2 (germline): SGDLS, YYNGEE. Overall study findings and caveats: Several responding clones turned up in pre-infection memory, indicating that cross-reactive memory may have taken part. CD4/CD8 balance characterized clones contracting day 15 to 85, and CD4+ skew characterized later expanders.

V gene TRBV9 combines with J gene TRBJ2-4, with 9 bases aligning to TRBD1. The receptor comes from an adult woman who had mild COVID-19 (a few samples of this study predate the infection). Cell type and time point are not known. Sequenced: PBMCs or a T cell subset sorted from them (not recorded which). DNA for the CDR3: TGTGCCAGCAGCGTTGGACAGGGGATAGAAGCCAAAAACATTCAGTACTTC. This sequence encodes CASSVGQGIEAKNIQYF.